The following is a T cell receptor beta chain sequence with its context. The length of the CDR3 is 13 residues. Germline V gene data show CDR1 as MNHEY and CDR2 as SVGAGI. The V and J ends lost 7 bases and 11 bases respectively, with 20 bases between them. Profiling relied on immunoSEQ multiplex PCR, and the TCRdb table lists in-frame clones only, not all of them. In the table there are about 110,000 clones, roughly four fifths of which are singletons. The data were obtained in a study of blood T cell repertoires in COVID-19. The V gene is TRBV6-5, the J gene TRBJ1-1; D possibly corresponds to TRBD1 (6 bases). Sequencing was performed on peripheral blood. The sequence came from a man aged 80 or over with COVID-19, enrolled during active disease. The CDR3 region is CASTSSGAEGAFF. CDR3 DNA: TGTGCCAGCACTTCTTCAGGGGCCGAGGGTGCTTTCTTT.